What follows are 20 T cell receptor beta chains derived from one specimen sequenced in a study of CD8 T cells in Susac syndrome. RNA totalling about 0.45 to 1 ug underwent reverse transcription with random hexamers. MiXCR was run by TCRdb on the immunoSEQ multiplex PCR reads, yielding one entry per CDR3 protein. The sample comprises about 180,000 distinct CDR3 sequences, approximately 95% of which are singletons, and about 0.15% rests with the top ten. Sequences were obtained from CD8+ T cells from PBMCs. The receptors come from a human donor with multiple sclerosis.

This chain uses TRBV15 with TRBJ2-1, with D possibly being TRBD1 (6 bases). V shed 8 bases and J shed 1 base, with 6 bases lying between them. The CDR3 loop spans 12 amino acids. The germline gives CDR1 LNHNV, CDR2 YYDKDF (reference sequence). Here the CDR3 reads CATGQSYNEQFF. The CDR3, as DNA: TGTGCCACCGGACAGTCCTACAATGAGCAGTTCTTC.

The V call is TRBV5-1, the J call TRBJ2-5, with D tentatively TRBD2 (6 bases). The V and J ends lost 0 bases and 0 bases respectively, with 9 bases between them. Per the germline V gene, CDR1 is SGHRS and CDR2 is YFSETQ. This CDR3 contains 15 residues. The CDR3 nucleotides read TGCGCCAGCAGCTTGGAAGGCGGGGACCAAGAGACCCAGTACTTC. The encoded protein is CASSLEGGDQETQYF.

This chain uses TRBV25-1 with TRBJ1-1, with D perhaps TRBD1 (6 bases). The germline CDR1 and CDR2 sequences are MGHDK and SYGVNS. The CDR3 extends over 14 amino acids. Trimming took off 1 base at V and 4 bases at J, with 10 bases between the two ends. In nucleotides, the CDR3 is TGTGCCAGCAGTGAATGGGGGGGGCCCACTGAAGCTTTCTTT. This gives the protein CASSEWGGPTEAFF.

The chain uses TRBV2 and TRBJ2-3; no reliable D call. The V end was cut by 7 bases, the J end by 4 bases, with 9 bases between. The CDR3 has 12 residues. Germline lookup yields CDR1 SNHLY and CDR2 FYNNEI. The CDR3 bases are TGTGCCAGCACACAAAGAGCAGATACGCAGTATTTT. It is translated as CASTQRADTQYF.

This chain joins TRBV5-1 and TRBJ1-1; unclear D gene. The length of the CDR3 is 14 residues. V dropped 5 bases and J dropped 5 bases, with 16 bases sitting between them. The germline V gene encodes CDR1 SGHRS and CDR2 YFSETQ. CDR3 sequence: CASRIRRERTEAFF. The CDR3 DNA reads as TGCGCCAGCAGGATCAGGCGGGAGAGGACTGAAGCTTTCTTT.

The CDR3 sequence is CAGEESGGRDEQFF. In nucleotides, the CDR3 is TGTGCCGGGGAGGAGAGCGGGGGCAGAGATGAGCAGTTCTTC. This chain uses TRBV5-4 with TRBJ2-1, with 8 positions matching TRBD2. The CDR3 runs to 14 residues. V was pared by 10 bases and J by 8 bases, with 14 bases of the junction left unmatched. Germline V gene data show CDR1 as SGHNT and CDR2 as YYREEE (reference sequence).

The J gene is TRBJ2-3, the V gene TRBV9; 10 nucleotides align to TRBD2. With 4 bases clipped from V and 13 bases from J, the junction kept 6 bases outside the gene matches. The germline gives CDR1 SGDLS, CDR2 YYNGEE. This CDR3 has 12 residues. CDR3 nucleotides: TGTGCCAGCAGCTCAACTAGCGGGGTAAAGTATTTT. Amino acid sequence: CASSSTSGVKYF.

J is TRBJ2-1 and V is TRBV20-1; the D gene is possibly TRBD2 (5 bases). The germline gives CDR1 DFQATT, CDR2 SNEGSKA (reference sequence). V lost 1 base, J lost 3 bases, and 7 bases lay in between. CDR3 size: 13 residues. CDR3 in DNA: TGCAGTGCTAGAGCAGACTACTACAATGAGCAGTTCTTC. Encoded protein: CSARADYYNEQFF.

This sequence joins TRBV20-1 and TRBJ2-2; 13 bases match TRBD2. CDR1 DFQATT and CDR2 SNEGSKA come from the germline V gene (reference sequence). Germline trimming cut 1 base from V and 0 bases from J; bases unmatched to any gene: 2. The CDR3 extends over 17 amino acids. The CDR3 is CSARGGTSGTNTGELFF. In nucleotides, the CDR3 is TGCAGTGCTAGAGGGGGGACTAGCGGGACGAACACCGGGGAGCTGTTTTTT.

The rearrangement uses TRBV5-6 and TRBJ2-3; no clear D gene. The CDR3 runs to 14 residues. V was clipped by 0 bases and J by 6 bases, with 11 bases between them. Germline CDR1 reads SGHDT; CDR2 reads YYEEEE. Written as DNA, the CDR3 is TGTGCCAGCAGCTTGGTCACCTTAGTTGATACGCAGTATTTT. Encoded protein: CASSLVTLVDTQYF.

The chain is built from TRBV15 and TRBJ1-1, with TRBD1 identical over 9 bases. The CDR3 extends over 15 amino acids. V gave up 1 base and J gave up 7 bases; unmatched junction bases: 7. Germline V gene sequence: CDR1 LNHNV, CDR2 YYDKDF (reference sequence). This CDR3 reads CATSRAGTGFGEAFF. CDR3 nucleotide sequence: TGTGCCACCAGCAGAGCAGGGACAGGGTTTGGTGAAGCTTTCTTT.

This sequence joins TRBV27 and TRBJ2-7; D remains unclear. CDR1 and CDR2 from the germline V gene are MNHEY and SMNVEV (reference sequence). This CDR3 region has 14 residues. V gave up 6 bases and J gave up 0 bases, with 12 bases separating them. The CDR3 is CASSLSEVSYEQYF. For the CDR3, the DNA is TGTGCCAGCAGCCTGAGCGAGGTCTCCTACGAGCAGTACTTC.

This clonotype has only a few counts. V usage is TRBV19 and J usage is TRBJ1-2; D is ambiguous. Germline CDR1 is LNHDA and CDR2 is SQIVND (reference sequence). The germline V and J ends were trimmed by 4 bases and 3 bases, with 6 bases remaining between them. The CDR3 sequence is 12 residues long. DNA of the CDR3: TGTGCCAGTAGTACCTGGGACTATGGCTACACCTTC. Its protein product is CASSTWDYGYTF.

V is TRBV4-1 and J is TRBJ2-1; 8 positions agree with TRBD1. Unmatched junction bases numbered 9, after V lost 5 bases and J lost 6 bases. The V gene's germline CDR1 is MGHRA and CDR2 YSYEKL. The CDR3 is made up of 15 amino acids. In DNA, the CDR3 is TGCGCCAGCAGCAACCGTCCGGGACAGGCCAATGAGCAGTTCTTC. Encoded protein: CASSNRPGQANEQFF.

The chain employs TRBV4-1 and TRBJ1-1; a possible D gene is TRBD1 (6 bases). Trimming took 0 bases from V and 3 from J, leaving 17 bases between them. The CDR3 runs to 17 residues. Germline V gene sequence: CDR1 MGHRA, CDR2 YSYEKL. CDR3 DNA: TGCGCCAGCAGCCAAGAAAGGGGTGGGGGCTGGGACACTGAAGCTTTCTTT. It translates to CASSQERGGGWDTEAFF.

The chain combines TRBV12-3 or TRBV12-4 with TRBJ2-1, with a possible D match to TRBD2 (6 bases). V dropped 6 bases and J dropped 6 bases, with 18 bases sitting between them. The CDR3 covers 15 residues. CDR3 DNA: TGTGCCAGCAGGGCCGGGACTCACTCGTCCAATGAGCAGTTCTTC. Translating it yields CASRAGTHSSNEQFF.

The gene calls are TRBV12-3 or TRBV12-4 and TRBJ2-1, with 10 bases fitting TRBD2. V lost 4 bases, J lost 5 bases, and 5 bases stayed unmatched. CDR3 length equals 15 residues. Written as DNA, the CDR3 is TGTGCCAGCAGTTGGGGGACTAGCGAGCACAATGAGCAGTTCTTC. Encoded protein: CASSWGTSEHNEQFF.

The chain joins TRBV27 to TRBJ2-1; no definite D call. Germline values: CDR1 MNHEY, CDR2 SMNVEV (reference sequence). V lost 5 bases and J lost 4, with 12 bases in between. The CDR3 totals 14 residues. CDR3 protein: CASSTSYPYNEQFF. The CDR3 DNA reads TGTGCCAGCAGTACATCCTACCCGTACAATGAGCAGTTCTTC.

This chain uses TRBV27 with TRBJ2-1; D not resolved. The CDR3 extends over 14 amino acids. V was clipped by 6 bases and J by 7 bases, with 16 bases between them. Germline V CDR1 and CDR2: MNHEY, SMNVEV (reference sequence). The CDR3 DNA reads TGTGCCAGCAGCCCTTGGAATAGGGCGAATGAGCAGTTCTTC. Its translation is CASSPWNRANEQFF.

The chain carries TRBV6-5 and TRBJ2-5, with 9 bases lining up with TRBD2. V dropped 4 bases and J dropped 7; count of bases not matched to a gene: 7. The CDR3 loop spans 14 amino acids. The germline V gene has CDR1 MNHEY and CDR2 SVGAGI. The CDR3 DNA reads TGTGCCAGCAGTTCCTTAGCGGGGGATGGGACCCAGTACTTC. Amino acid sequence: CASSSLAGDGTQYF.